This T cell receptor (beta chain) is from a study of cytomegalovirus exposure and HLA in healthy donors. Background on the study: T cells numbering around 180 million yielded more than 95 million unique TCR beta sequences in an earlier analysis.

PCR used 60 Vbeta primers and 13 Jbeta primers. Data came from immunoSEQ multiplex PCR; TCRdb stores just in-frame clones and leaves some out. Reported are 130,000 to 150,000 clones; the ten largest clones contain less than 3%. The CDR3 runs to 14 residues. Germline V gives CDR1 SGDLS, CDR2 YYNGEE. Trimming took 2 bases from V and 4 from J; bases not matched to a gene: 3. The source material was PBMCs. The chain combines TRBV9 with TRBJ2-1; 7 nucleotides align to TRBD1. The origin of this receptor is a man aged 35-49 years in good health and CMV-seronegative. Here the CDR3 reads CASSVGTVYNEQFF. For the CDR3, the DNA is TGTGCCAGCAGCGTGGGGACAGTTTACAATGAGCAGTTCTTC.